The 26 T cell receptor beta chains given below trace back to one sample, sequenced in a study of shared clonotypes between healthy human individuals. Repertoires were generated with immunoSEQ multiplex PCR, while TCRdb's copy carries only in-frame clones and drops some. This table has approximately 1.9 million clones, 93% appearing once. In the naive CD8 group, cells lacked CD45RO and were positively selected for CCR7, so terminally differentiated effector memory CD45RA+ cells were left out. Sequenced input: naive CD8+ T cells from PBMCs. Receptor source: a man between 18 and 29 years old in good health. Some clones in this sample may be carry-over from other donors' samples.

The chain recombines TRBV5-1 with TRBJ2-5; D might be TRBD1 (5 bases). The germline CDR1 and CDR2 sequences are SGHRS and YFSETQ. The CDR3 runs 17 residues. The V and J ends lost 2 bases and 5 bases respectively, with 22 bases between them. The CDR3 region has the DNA TGCGCCAGCAGCTTCGCCCCGACAGAGGTCTTACGCGAGACCCAGTACTTC. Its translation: CASSFAPTEVLRETQYF.

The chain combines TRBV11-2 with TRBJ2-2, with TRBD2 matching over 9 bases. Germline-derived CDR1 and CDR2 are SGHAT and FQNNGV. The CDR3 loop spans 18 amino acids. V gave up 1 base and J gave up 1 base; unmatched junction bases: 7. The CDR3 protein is CASSLVRLAGMNTGELFF. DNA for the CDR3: TGTGCCAGCAGCTTAGTGCGGCTAGCGGGAATGAACACCGGGGAGCTGTTTTTT.

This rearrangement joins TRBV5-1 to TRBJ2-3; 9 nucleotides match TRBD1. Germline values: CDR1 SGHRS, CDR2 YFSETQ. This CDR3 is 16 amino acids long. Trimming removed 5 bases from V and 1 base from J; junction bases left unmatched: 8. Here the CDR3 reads CASSNTRDRGTDTQYF. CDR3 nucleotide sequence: TGCGCCAGCAGTAACACCCGGGACAGGGGCACAGATACGCAGTATTTT. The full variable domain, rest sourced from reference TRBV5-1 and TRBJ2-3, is KAGVTQTPRYLIKTRGQQVTLSCSPISGHRSVSWYQQTPGQGLQFLFEYFSETQRNKGNFPGRFSGRQFSNSRSEMNVSTLELGDSALYLCASSNTRDRGTDTQYFGPGTRLTVL.

The CDR3 DNA reads TGCAGCGTTGCCCCTATTACCTACGAGCAGTACTTC. This codes for CSVAPITYEQYF. The chain recombines TRBV29-1 with TRBJ2-7; D is uncertain. The CDR3 extends over 12 amino acids. The V and J ends lost 4 bases and 2 bases respectively, with 9 bases between them. CDR1 is SQVTM, CDR2 ANQGSEA, per germline.

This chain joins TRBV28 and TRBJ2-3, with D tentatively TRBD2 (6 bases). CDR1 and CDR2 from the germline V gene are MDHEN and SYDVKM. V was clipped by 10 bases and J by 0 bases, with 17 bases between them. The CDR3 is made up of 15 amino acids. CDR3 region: CATQEVAASTDTQYF. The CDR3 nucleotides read TGTGCCACTCAGGAGGTAGCGGCTAGCACAGATACGCAGTATTTT.

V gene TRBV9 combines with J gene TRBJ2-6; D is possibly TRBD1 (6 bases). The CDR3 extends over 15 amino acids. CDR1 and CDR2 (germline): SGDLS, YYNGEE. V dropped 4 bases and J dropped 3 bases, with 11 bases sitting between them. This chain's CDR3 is CASSLNRVGANVLTF. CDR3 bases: TGTGCCAGCAGCCTCAACAGGGTTGGGGCCAACGTCCTGACTTTC.

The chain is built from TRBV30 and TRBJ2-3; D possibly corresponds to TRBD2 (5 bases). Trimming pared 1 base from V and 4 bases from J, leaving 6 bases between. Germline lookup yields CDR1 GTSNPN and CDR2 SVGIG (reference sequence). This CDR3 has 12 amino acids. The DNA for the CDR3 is TGTGCCTGGAGTGAGGAGGCAGATACGCAGTATTTT. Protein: CAWSEEADTQYF.

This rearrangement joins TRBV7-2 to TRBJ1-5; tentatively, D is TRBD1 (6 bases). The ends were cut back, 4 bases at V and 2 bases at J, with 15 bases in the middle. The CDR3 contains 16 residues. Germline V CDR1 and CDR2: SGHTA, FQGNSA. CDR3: CASSSGEGFGNQPQHF. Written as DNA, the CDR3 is TGTGCCAGCAGCTCAGGGGAGGGCTTTGGCAATCAGCCCCAGCATTTT.

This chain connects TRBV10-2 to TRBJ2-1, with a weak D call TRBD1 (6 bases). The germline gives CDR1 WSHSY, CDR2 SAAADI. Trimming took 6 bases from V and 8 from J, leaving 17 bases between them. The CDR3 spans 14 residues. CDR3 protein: CASRTLNRVDEQFF. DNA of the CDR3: TGCGCCAGCAGGACCCTAAACAGGGTCGATGAGCAGTTCTTC.

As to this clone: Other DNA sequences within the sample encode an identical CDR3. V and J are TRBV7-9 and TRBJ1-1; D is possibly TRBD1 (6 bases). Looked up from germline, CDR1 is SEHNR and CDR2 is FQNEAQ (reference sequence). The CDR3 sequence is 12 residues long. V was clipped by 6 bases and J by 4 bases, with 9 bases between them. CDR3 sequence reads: CASSPGATEAFF. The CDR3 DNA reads TGTGCCAGCAGTCCAGGGGCCACTGAAGCTTTCTTT. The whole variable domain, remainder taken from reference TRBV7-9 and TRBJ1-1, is DTGVSQNPRHKITKRGQNVTFRCDPISEHNRLYWYRQTLGQGPEFLTYFQNEAQLEKSRLLSDRFSAERPKGSFSTLEIQRTEQGDSAMYLCASSPGATEAFFGQGTRLTVV.

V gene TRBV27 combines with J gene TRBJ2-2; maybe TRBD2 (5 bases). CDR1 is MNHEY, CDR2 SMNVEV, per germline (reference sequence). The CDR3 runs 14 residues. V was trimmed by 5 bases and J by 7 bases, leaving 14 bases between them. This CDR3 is CASSKGLNYGELFF. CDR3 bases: TGTGCCAGCAGTAAAGGACTGAATTACGGGGAGCTGTTTTTT.

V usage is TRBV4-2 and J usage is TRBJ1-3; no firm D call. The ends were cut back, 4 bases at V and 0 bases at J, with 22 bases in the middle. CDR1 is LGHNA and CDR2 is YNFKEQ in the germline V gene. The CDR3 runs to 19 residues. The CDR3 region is CASSRAPKTTSSSGNTIYF. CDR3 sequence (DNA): TGTGCCAGCAGCCGAGCCCCAAAGACTACATCGAGCTCTGGAAACACCATATATTTT.

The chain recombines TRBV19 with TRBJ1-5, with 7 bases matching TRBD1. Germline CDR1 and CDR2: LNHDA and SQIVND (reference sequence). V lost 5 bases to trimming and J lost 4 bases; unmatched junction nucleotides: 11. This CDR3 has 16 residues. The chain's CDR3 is CASSPSGTVVNQPQHF. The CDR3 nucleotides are TGTGCCAGTAGTCCCTCCGGGACAGTTGTAAATCAGCCCCAGCATTTT.

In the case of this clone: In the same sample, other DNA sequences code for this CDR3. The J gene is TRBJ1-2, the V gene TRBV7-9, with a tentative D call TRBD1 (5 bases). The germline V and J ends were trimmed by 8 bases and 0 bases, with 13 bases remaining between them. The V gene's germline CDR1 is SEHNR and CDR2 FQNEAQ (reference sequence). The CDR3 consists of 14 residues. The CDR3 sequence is CASSSGGTNYGYTF. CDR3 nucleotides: TGTGCCAGCTCTTCGGGGGGGACTAACTATGGCTACACCTTC. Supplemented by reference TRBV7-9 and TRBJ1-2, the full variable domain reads DTGVSQNPRHKITKRGQNVTFRCDPISEHNRLYWYRQTLGQGPEFLTYFQNEAQLEKSRLLSDRFSAERPKGSFSTLEIQRTEQGDSAMYLCASSSGGTNYGYTFGSGTRLTVV.

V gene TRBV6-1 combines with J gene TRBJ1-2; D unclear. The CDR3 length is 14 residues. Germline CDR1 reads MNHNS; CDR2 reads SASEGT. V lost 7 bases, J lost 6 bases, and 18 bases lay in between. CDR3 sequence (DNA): TGTGCCAGCACCGCCGGAAGTGCGTTAAATGGCTACACCTTC. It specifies CASTAGSALNGYTF.

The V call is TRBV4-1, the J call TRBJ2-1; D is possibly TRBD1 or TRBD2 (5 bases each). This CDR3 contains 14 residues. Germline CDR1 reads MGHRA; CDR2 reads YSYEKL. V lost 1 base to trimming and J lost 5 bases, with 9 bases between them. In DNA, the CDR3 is TGCGCCAGCAGCCAAGGCGAGGGGAACAATGAGCAGTTCTTC. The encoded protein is CASSQGEGNNEQFF.

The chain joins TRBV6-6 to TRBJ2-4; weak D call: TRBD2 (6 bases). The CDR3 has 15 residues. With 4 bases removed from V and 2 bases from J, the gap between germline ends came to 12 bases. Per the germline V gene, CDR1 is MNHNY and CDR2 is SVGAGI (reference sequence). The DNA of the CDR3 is TGTGCCAGCAGTTCGTCTGGGGGGACCAAAAACATTCAGTACTTC. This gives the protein CASSSSGGTKNIQYF.

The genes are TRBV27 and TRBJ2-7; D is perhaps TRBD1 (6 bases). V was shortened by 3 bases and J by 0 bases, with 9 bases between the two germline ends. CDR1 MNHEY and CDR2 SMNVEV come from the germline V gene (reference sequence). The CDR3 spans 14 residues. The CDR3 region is CASSFRTDSYEQYF. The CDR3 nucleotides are TGTGCCAGCAGTTTCCGGACAGACTCCTACGAGCAGTACTTC.

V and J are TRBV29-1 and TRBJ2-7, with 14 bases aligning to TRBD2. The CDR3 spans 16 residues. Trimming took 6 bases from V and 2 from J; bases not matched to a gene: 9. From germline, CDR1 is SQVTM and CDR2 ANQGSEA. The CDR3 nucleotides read TGCAGCGTCGCGCCGGGGACTAGCGGGAGAACCTACGAGCAGTACTTC. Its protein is CSVAPGTSGRTYEQYF.

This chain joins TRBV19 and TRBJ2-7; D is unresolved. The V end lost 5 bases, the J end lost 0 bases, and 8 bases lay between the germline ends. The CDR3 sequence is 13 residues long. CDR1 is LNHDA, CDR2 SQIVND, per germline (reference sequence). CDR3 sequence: CASSEESSYEQYF. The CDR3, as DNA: TGTGCCAGTAGTGAGGAAAGCTCCTACGAGCAGTACTTC.

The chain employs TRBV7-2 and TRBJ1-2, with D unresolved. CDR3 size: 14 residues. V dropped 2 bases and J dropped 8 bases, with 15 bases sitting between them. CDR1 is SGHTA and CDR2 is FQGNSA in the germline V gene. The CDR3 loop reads CASSLMTSGRGYTF. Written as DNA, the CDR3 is TGTGCCAGCAGCTTAATGACAAGCGGAAGGGGCTACACCTTC. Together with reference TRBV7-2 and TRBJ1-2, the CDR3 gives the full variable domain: GAGVSQSPSNKVTEKGKDVELRCDPISGHTALYWYRQSLGQGLEFLIYFQGNSAPDKSGLPSDRFSAERTGGSVSTLTIQRTQQEDSAVYLCASSLMTSGRGYTFGSGTRLTVV.

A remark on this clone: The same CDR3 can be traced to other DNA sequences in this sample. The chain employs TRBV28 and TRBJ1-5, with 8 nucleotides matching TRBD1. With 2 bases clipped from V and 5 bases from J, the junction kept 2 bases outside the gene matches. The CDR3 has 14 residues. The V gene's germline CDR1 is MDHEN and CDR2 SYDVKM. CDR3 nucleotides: TGTGCCAGCAGTTTAGCAGGGGGCCATCAGCCCCAGCATTTT. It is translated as CASSLAGGHQPQHF.

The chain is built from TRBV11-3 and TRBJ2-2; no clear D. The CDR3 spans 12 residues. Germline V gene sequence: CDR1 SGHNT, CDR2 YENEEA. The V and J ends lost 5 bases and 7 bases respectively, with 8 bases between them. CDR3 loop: CASSLRGGELFF. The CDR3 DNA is TGTGCCAGCAGCCTCAGAGGCGGGGAGCTGTTTTTT.

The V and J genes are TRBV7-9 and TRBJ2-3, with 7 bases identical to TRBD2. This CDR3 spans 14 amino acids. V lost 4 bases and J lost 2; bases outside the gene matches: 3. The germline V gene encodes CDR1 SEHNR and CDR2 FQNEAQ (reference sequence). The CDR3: CASSSTSLTDTQYF. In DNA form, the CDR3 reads TGTGCCAGCAGCTCGACTAGCCTCACAGATACGCAGTATTTT.

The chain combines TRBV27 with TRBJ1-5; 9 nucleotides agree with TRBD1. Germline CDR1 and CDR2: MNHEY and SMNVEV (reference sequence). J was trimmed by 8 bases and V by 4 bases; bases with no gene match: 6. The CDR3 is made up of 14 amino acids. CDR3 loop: CASSSGTGNKPQHF. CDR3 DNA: TGTGCCAGCAGTTCCGGGACAGGGAATAAGCCCCAGCATTTT.

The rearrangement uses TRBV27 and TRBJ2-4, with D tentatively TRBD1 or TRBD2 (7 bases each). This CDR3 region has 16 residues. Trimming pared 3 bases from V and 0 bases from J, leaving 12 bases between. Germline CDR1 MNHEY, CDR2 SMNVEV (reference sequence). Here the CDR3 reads CASSFRGGKAKNIQYF. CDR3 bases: TGTGCCAGCAGTTTCAGGGGGGGGAAAGCCAAAAACATTCAGTACTTC.